The 18 T cell receptor beta chains reported below all come from one sample, sequenced in a study of T cell responses to AZD1222 COVID-19 vaccine. Generated by immunoSEQ multiplex PCR, the TCRdb table keeps only in-frame clones and is missing some. This sample has around 91,000 clones; more than 85% occur once, and the top ten carry roughly 8%. The starting material was peripheral blood, obtained 28 days after the second AZD1222 dose. Source of these receptors: an adult who received the AZD1222 COVID-19 vaccine.

This chain links TRBV19 with TRBJ1-3, with D maybe TRBD1 (5 bases). The V gene's germline CDR1 is LNHDA and CDR2 SQIVND (reference sequence). Trimming shortened V by 7 bases and J by 0 bases, and 10 bases separated the two germline ends. The CDR3 sequence is 14 residues long. The CDR3 sequence is CASNTGDSGNTIYF. The CDR3 DNA sequence: TGTGCCAGTAACACAGGTGACTCTGGAAACACCATATATTTT.

The J gene is TRBJ2-3, the V gene TRBV9, with 8 bases matching TRBD1. The V segment lost 1 base and the J segment 0 bases; nucleotides outside the gene matches: 1. The length of the CDR3 is 15 residues. Per germline, CDR1 SGDLS and CDR2 YYNGEE. CDR3 coding DNA: TGTGCCAGCAGCGTACAGGGGGCTAGCACAGATACGCAGTATTTT. Protein: CASSVQGASTDTQYF.

The gene calls are TRBV3-1 (or the pseudogene TRBV3-2) and TRBJ2-1; D uncertain. The CDR3 runs 14 residues. V lost 1 base to trimming and J lost 8 bases, with 12 bases between them. Germline loops: CDR1 LGHDT, CDR2 YNNKEL (reference sequence). This chain's CDR3 is CASSQALSVHEQFF. The CDR3 nucleotides are TGTGCCAGCAGCCAAGCCCTAAGCGTCCATGAGCAGTTCTTC.

The chain joins TRBV6-4 to TRBJ1-1; D is ambiguous. This CDR3 is built from 13 residues. The germline V and J ends were trimmed by 2 bases and 4 bases, with 8 bases remaining between them. Germline CDR1 is MRHNA and CDR2 is SNTAGT. The CDR3 DNA reads as TGTGCCAGCAGTGACCGTTGGGGCACTGAAGCTTTCTTT. This codes for CASSDRWGTEAFF.

CDR3 loop: CASSLGSAYEQYF. DNA for the CDR3: TGTGCCAGCAGCTTAGGATCAGCCTACGAGCAGTACTTC. J is TRBJ2-7 and V is TRBV7-8; no clear D. The CDR3 runs 13 residues. Trimming stripped 1 base from V and 2 bases from J, with 6 bases between. Germline-derived CDR1 and CDR2 are SGHVS and FQNEAQ.

This sequence joins TRBV5-5 and TRBJ2-2, with 12 bases aligning to TRBD2. Looked up from germline, CDR1 is SGHKS and CDR2 is YYEKEE (reference sequence). V shed 1 base and J 6 bases; nucleotides not matched to a gene: 10. This CDR3 comprises 18 residues. This CDR3 reads CASSLRATSGSVAGELFF. CDR3 nucleotides: TGTGCCAGCAGCTTGCGGGCGACTAGCGGGAGTGTCGCCGGGGAGCTGTTTTTT.

The V and J genes are TRBV30 and TRBJ1-2; possible D gene TRBD1, 5 bases. This CDR3 is 12 amino acids long. V shed 5 bases and J shed 7 bases, with 14 bases lying between them. Germline V CDR1 and CDR2: GTSNPN, SVGIG (reference sequence). CDR3 protein: CAWVQGGSGYTF. The DNA of the CDR3 is TGTGCCTGGGTTCAGGGAGGTAGTGGCTACACCTTC.

This clone appeared a single time. The chain joins TRBV11-3 to TRBJ2-1; 9 bases agree with TRBD2. Unmatched junction bases numbered 12, after V lost 0 bases and J lost 0 bases. Germline assignment: CDR1 SGHNT and CDR2 YENEEA. The CDR3 is made up of 20 amino acids. CDR3 sequence reads: CASSLDGAGGSLSSYNEQFF. For the CDR3, the DNA is TGTGCCAGCAGCTTAGATGGAGCGGGAGGATCCTTGAGCTCCTACAATGAGCAGTTCTTC.

V is TRBV28 and J is TRBJ1-2, with D possibly TRBD1 on 6 matching bases. The CDR3 covers 12 residues. Germline V gene lookup returns CDR1 MDHEN and CDR2 SYDVKM. V lost 3 bases and J 5 bases, leaving 7 bases between the germline ends. CDR3 sequence (DNA): TGTGCCAGCAGTTTCAGGGGTTATGGCTACACCTTC. Its protein is CASSFRGYGYTF.

The chain uses TRBV5-1 and TRBJ1-2, with 7 bases lining up with TRBD1. Germline loops: CDR1 SGHRS, CDR2 YFSETQ. J was trimmed by 6 bases and V by 1 base; bases with no gene match: 6. The CDR3 extends over 14 amino acids. This chain's CDR3 is CASSLWYQGDGYTF. CDR3 in DNA: TGCGCCAGCAGCTTGTGGTACCAGGGGGATGGCTACACCTTC.

This rearrangement joins TRBV5-8 to TRBJ2-3; the D call may be TRBD1 or TRBD2 (6 bases each). The CDR3 length is 15 residues. Trimming pared 0 bases from V and 5 bases from J, leaving 13 bases between. CDR1 and CDR2 (germline): SGHTS, YDEGEE. This chain's CDR3 is CASSLGDKRVDTQYF. The CDR3 bases are TGTGCCAGCAGCTTGGGGGACAAGCGGGTAGATACGCAGTATTTT.

The rearrangement links TRBV28 to TRBJ2-7; D remains unclear. Trimming stripped 5 bases from V and 3 bases from J, with 11 bases between. Germline lookup yields CDR1 MDHEN and CDR2 SYDVKM. The CDR3 length is 13 residues. CDR3 loop: CASSRQAIYEQYF. The DNA for the CDR3 is TGTGCCAGCAGTAGGCAGGCCATCTACGAGCAGTACTTC.

This chain joins TRBV15 and TRBJ2-4, with D unclear. This CDR3 has 16 residues. The V and J ends lost 8 bases and 8 bases respectively, with 25 bases between them. Germline V gives CDR1 LNHNV, CDR2 YYDKDF (reference sequence). In nucleotides, the CDR3 is TGTGCCACCGGTCCCCCCCTATGGACCGGTGGATACATTCAGTACTTC. This gives the protein CATGPPLWTGGYIQYF.

The gene calls are TRBV4-1 and TRBJ1-5; 7 bases are a match to TRBD1. The germline CDR1 and CDR2 sequences are MGHRA and YSYEKL. V shed 1 base and J 4 bases; nucleotides not matched to a gene: 4. The CDR3 is 15 amino acids. The CDR3 loop reads CASSQGQGGNQPQHF. CDR3 nucleotide sequence: TGCGCCAGCAGCCAAGGACAGGGCGGGAATCAGCCCCAGCATTTT.

This clone was seen a handful of times. The chain recombines TRBV19 with TRBJ1-1; tentatively, D is TRBD1 (6 bases). This CDR3 region has 14 residues. The V end was cut by 3 bases, the J end by 0 bases, with 8 bases between. Germline values: CDR1 LNHDA, CDR2 SQIVND (reference sequence). In DNA, the CDR3 is TGTGCCAGTAGTATCCAGGGGATGAACACTGAAGCTTTCTTT. It translates to CASSIQGMNTEAFF.

This rearrangement joins TRBV25-1 to TRBJ1-5, with unresolved D. This CDR3 is 13 amino acids long. Trimming cost V 2 bases and J 0 bases, with 2 bases left between them. CDR1 is MGHDK and CDR2 is SYGVNS in the germline V gene. CDR3: CASSEGSNQPQHF. The CDR3 nucleotides are TGTGCCAGCAGTGAAGGTAGCAATCAGCCCCAGCATTTT. The variable domain in full, with the rest retrieved from reference TRBV25-1 and TRBJ1-5, is EADIYQTPRYLVIGTGKKITLECSQTMGHDKMYWYQQDPGMELHLIHYSYGVNSTEKGDLSSESTVSRIRTEHFPLTLESARPSHTSQYLCASSEGSNQPQHFGDGTRLSIL.

The rearrangement uses TRBV20-1 and TRBJ2-7; possibly TRBD1 for D (7 bases). Per the germline V gene, CDR1 is DFQATT and CDR2 is SNEGSKA (reference sequence). The CDR3 runs to 11 residues. Trimming took off 2 bases at V and 9 bases at J, with 11 bases between the two ends. The DNA for the CDR3 is TGCAGTGCTAGACAGGGGGGTCGGCAGTACTTC. Its protein is CSARQGGRQYF.

CDR3 coding DNA: TGTGCCAGCAGTTTAGTGGGGGTAACTGGCTACACCTTC. Translation: CASSLVGVTGYTF. The chain has TRBV12-3 or TRBV12-4 and TRBJ1-2; D is perhaps TRBD1 (5 bases). This CDR3 comprises 13 residues. V gave up 1 base and J gave up 7 bases, with 10 bases separating them.